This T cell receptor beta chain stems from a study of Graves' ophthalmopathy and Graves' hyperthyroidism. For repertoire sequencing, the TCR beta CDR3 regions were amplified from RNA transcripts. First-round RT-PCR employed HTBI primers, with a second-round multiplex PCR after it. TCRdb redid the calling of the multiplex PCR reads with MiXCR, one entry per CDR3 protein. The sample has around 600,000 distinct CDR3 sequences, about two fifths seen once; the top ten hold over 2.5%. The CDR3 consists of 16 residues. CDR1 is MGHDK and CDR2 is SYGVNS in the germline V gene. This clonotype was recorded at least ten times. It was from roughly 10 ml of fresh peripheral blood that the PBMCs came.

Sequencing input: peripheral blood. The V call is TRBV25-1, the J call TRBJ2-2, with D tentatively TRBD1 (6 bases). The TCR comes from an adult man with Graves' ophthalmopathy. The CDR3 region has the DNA TGTGCGAGTCACCCCTCCAAGAGGGGGTTCACCGGGGAGCTGTTTTTT. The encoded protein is CASHPSKRGFTGELFF.